These 30 T cell receptor beta chains were all obtained from the same sample, sequenced in a study of vaccination and CD4 T cells after COVID-19. Documented treatment: approximately 9-day PBMC culture with coronavirus spike peptide pools or control peptides (ViraFEST assay). Cultured CD4+ T-cell DNA underwent Oncomine TCR Beta short-read sequencing. TCRdb re-analysed the PCR reads in MiXCR, keeping a single row per CDR3 protein. This table has almost 20,000 distinct CDR3 sequences, about 38% appearing once. Their antigen targets remain unknown. Sequenced here: CD4+ T cells from blood, cultured in vitro, sampled before SARS-CoV-2 vaccination. The receptors shown here come from a human donor who received a COVID-19 vaccine.

This clonotype turned up a few times. The chain combines TRBV30 with TRBJ1-1; possibly TRBD1 for D (5 bases). This CDR3 spans 12 amino acids. V was clipped by 3 bases and J by 6 bases, with 11 bases between them. Germline V gene data show CDR1 as GTSNPN and CDR2 as SVGIG (reference sequence). This CDR3 is CAWSPGRAEAFF. The CDR3 DNA sequence: TGTGCCTGGAGCCCGGGGCGCGCTGAAGCTTTCTTT.

The chain employs TRBV2 and TRBJ2-3; D possibly matches TRBD1 or TRBD2 (5 bases each). This CDR3 has 14 amino acids. CDR1 and CDR2 (germline): SNHLY, FYNNEI. V was pared by 6 bases and J by 6 bases, with 16 bases between. CDR3 in amino acids: CASSPSVWGDTQYF. The CDR3, as DNA: TGTGCCAGCAGCCCGTCGGTGTGGGGGGATACGCAGTATTTT. Based on the CDR3 plus reference TRBV2 and TRBJ2-3, the full variable domain is EPEVTQTPSHQVTQMGQEVILRCVPISNHLYFYWYRQILGQKVEFLVSFYNNEISEKSEIFDDQFSVERPDGSNFTLKIRSTKLEDSAMYFCASSPSVWGDTQYFGPGTRLTVL.

This chain links TRBV5-1 with TRBJ1-6; D remains ambiguous. CDR3 length equals 13 residues. Germline V CDR1 and CDR2: SGHRS, YFSETQ. Trimming cost V 3 bases and J 8 bases, with 9 bases left between them. CDR3: CASSYGEDSPLHF. The DNA for the CDR3 is TGCGCCAGCAGCTACGGAGAAGATTCACCCCTCCACTTT.

This clonotype was seen a handful of times. This chain uses TRBV11-3 with TRBJ2-7; 8 nucleotides align to TRBD1. The junction had 2 bases not matched to a gene; V was cut back by 3 bases and J by 4 bases. Germline V gene data show CDR1 as SGHNT and CDR2 as YENEEA. There are 13 residues in the CDR3. The CDR3: CASSFDRGYEQYF. CDR3 coding DNA: TGTGCCAGCAGCTTTGACAGGGGATACGAGCAGTACTTC.

The V and J genes are TRBV27 and TRBJ2-1; D is ambiguous. V gave up 3 bases and J gave up 10 bases, with 10 bases separating them. Looked up from germline, CDR1 is MNHEY and CDR2 is SMNVEV (reference sequence). This CDR3 has 12 residues. The CDR3 DNA reads as TGTGCCAGCAGTTTTACCGGACGCGAGCAGTTCTTC. This encodes CASSFTGREQFF.

This chain connects TRBV6-5 to TRBJ2-3; D is undetermined. The CDR3 consists of 18 residues. Trimming shortened V by 0 bases and J by 2 bases, and 18 bases separated the two germline ends. CDR1 is MNHEY and CDR2 is SVGAGI in the germline V gene. This CDR3 is CASSYSPVVRPLTDTQYF. The DNA for the CDR3 is TGTGCCAGCAGTTACTCCCCCGTTGTCCGCCCCCTCACAGATACGCAGTATTTT.

The chain links TRBV7-2 to TRBJ1-1; 7 bases are a match to TRBD1. Germline assignment: CDR1 SGHTA and CDR2 FQGNSA. The CDR3 covers 15 residues. The V and J ends lost 4 bases and 0 bases, in that order; junction bases with no gene match: 5. The CDR3 coding sequence is TGTGCCAGCAGCTCCGAGGGGGCCATGAACACTGAAGCTTTCTTT. Protein sequence: CASSSEGAMNTEAFF. The full variable domain, in which reference TRBV7-2 and TRBJ1-1 provide the parts outside the CDR3, is GAGVSQSPSNKVTEKGKDVELRCDPISGHTALYWYRQSLGQGLEFLIYFQGNSAPDKSGLPSDRFSAERTGGSVSTLTIQRTQQEDSAVYLCASSSEGAMNTEAFFGQGTRLTVV.

The rearrangement uses TRBV2 and TRBJ1-1; D is unclear. Deletions cut 6 bases from V and 1 base from J, with 9 bases between. In germline, CDR1 is SNHLY, CDR2 FYNNEI. There are 13 residues in the CDR3. The CDR3 spells CASRAQRNTEAFF. Written as DNA, the CDR3 is TGTGCCAGCAGAGCACAGCGGAACACTGAAGCTTTCTTT.

This clonotype is judged large. Sequence at one end of the junction differs from germline and may be a read error. V usage is TRBV6-1 and J usage is TRBJ1-1, with D maybe TRBD1 (5 bases). This CDR3 has 14 residues. Germline CDR1 and CDR2: MNHNS and SASEGT. The CDR3 spells CASSLGRTNIEAFF. The CDR3 DNA sequence: TGTGCCAGCAGTCTGGGACGGACGAACATTGAAGCTTTCTTT.

The chain has TRBV20-1 and TRBJ1-3; D gene ambiguous. The CDR3 spans 14 residues. CDR1 and CDR2 from the germline V gene are DFQATT and SNEGSKA (reference sequence). Between the trimmed V and J ends, which lost 6 bases and 0 bases, there was a span of 12 bases. The CDR3: CSACDIGSGNTIYF. The CDR3 coding sequence is TGCAGTGCGTGCGACATCGGCTCTGGAAACACCATATATTTT.

This sequence joins TRBV20-1 and TRBJ2-1; no reliable D call. The CDR3 totals 14 residues. The ends were cut back, 4 bases at V and 5 bases at J, with 15 bases in the middle. Looked up from germline, CDR1 is DFQATT and CDR2 is SNEGSKA (reference sequence). The CDR3 DNA follows: TGCAGTGCTATTAATATCCAAAGCCACAATGAGCAGTTCTTC. This encodes CSAINIQSHNEQFF.

This sequence joins TRBV5-1 and TRBJ1-1; maybe TRBD1 (6 bases). The germline V and J ends were trimmed by 0 bases and 3 bases, with 6 bases remaining between them. This CDR3 is 13 amino acids long. Germline V lookup: CDR1 SGHRS, CDR2 YFSETQ. The chain's CDR3 is CASSLDRDTEAFF. The CDR3 DNA reads as TGCGCCAGCAGCTTGGACAGGGACACTGAAGCTTTCTTT.

The V and J genes are TRBV7-2 and TRBJ2-1, with 8 bases aligning to TRBD2. Germline V CDR1 and CDR2: SGHTA, FQGNSA. The CDR3 extends over 16 amino acids. Unmatched junction bases numbered 9, after V lost 4 bases and J lost 4 bases. In DNA, the CDR3 is TGTGCCAGCAGCTCACGTAAGCGGGGGAATTACAATGAGCAGTTCTTC. Its protein product is CASSSRKRGNYNEQFF.

V usage is TRBV7-9 and J usage is TRBJ1-4; 7 bases line up with TRBD1. The V gene's germline CDR1 is SEHNR and CDR2 FQNEAQ (reference sequence). Unmatched junction bases numbered 9, after V lost 3 bases and J lost 11 bases. The CDR3 has 14 residues. The CDR3 loop is CASSFGDRGGKLFF. The CDR3 region has the DNA TGTGCCAGCAGCTTTGGGGACAGAGGTGGGAAACTGTTTTTT.

This clonotype was seen a few times. J is TRBJ2-5 and V is TRBV20-1; 7 bases match TRBD2. Germline V CDR1 and CDR2: DFQATT, SNEGSKA (reference sequence). The V gene end was trimmed by 6 bases and the J gene end by 4 bases; junction bases not matched to a gene: 8. This CDR3 has 13 residues. DNA for the CDR3: TGCAGTGCACCCCGGGGGGTCGGAGAGACCCAGTACTTC. As protein: CSAPRGVGETQYF.

In the case of this clonotype: One end of the junction is discordant with germline, which a read error may explain. V and J are TRBV7-9 and TRBJ2-3, with 15 bases identical to TRBD2. The CDR3 spans 18 residues. Per the germline V gene, CDR1 is SEHNR and CDR2 is FQNEAQ (reference sequence). The CDR3 DNA reads as TGTGCCAGCAGTTTAGGGACTAGCGGGGGGCCTAGCACAGATACGCAGTATTTT. It codes for CASSLGTSGGPSTDTQYF.

J is TRBJ1-1 and V is TRBV2; TRBD1 matches 9 bases. The V segment lost 3 bases and the J segment 0 bases; nucleotides outside the gene matches: 2. This CDR3 region has 15 residues. From germline, CDR1 is SNHLY and CDR2 FYNNEI. CDR3 DNA: TGTGCCAGCAGTGAGGACAGGGGTGTGAACACTGAAGCTTTCTTT. This translates into CASSEDRGVNTEAFF. The full variable domain, with the rest looked up from reference TRBV2 and TRBJ1-1, is EPEVTQTPSHQVTQMGQEVILRCVPISNHLYFYWYRQILGQKVEFLVSFYNNEISEKSEIFDDQFSVERPDGSNFTLKIRSTKLEDSAMYFCASSEDRGVNTEAFFGQGTRLTVV.

The rearrangement links TRBV19 to TRBJ2-5; D might be TRBD1 or TRBD2, each matching 7 bases. Trimming removed 3 bases from V and 1 base from J, with 12 bases in between. The germline V gene has CDR1 LNHDA and CDR2 SQIVND (reference sequence). The CDR3 has 15 amino acids. The CDR3 here is CASSIGGTVQETQYF. DNA of the CDR3: TGTGCCAGTAGTATCGGGGGGACAGTCCAAGAGACCCAGTACTTC. Complete variable domain (other parts from reference TRBV19 and TRBJ2-5): DGGITQSPKYLFRKEGQNVTLSCEQNLNHDAMYWYRQDPGQGLRLIYYSQIVNDFQKGDIAEGYSVSREKKESFPLTVTSAQKNPTAFYLCASSIGGTVQETQYFGPGTRLLVL.

The chain combines TRBV27 with TRBJ1-1, with D uncertain. V dropped 2 bases and J dropped 6 bases, with 10 bases sitting between them. In germline, CDR1 is MNHEY, CDR2 SMNVEV (reference sequence). There are 13 residues in the CDR3. CDR3 nucleotide sequence: TGTGCCAGCAGTTTACGAAGGGAATCTGAAGCTTTCTTT. As protein: CASSLRRESEAFF.

The chain links TRBV2 to TRBJ2-2, with 13 bases aligning to TRBD2. From germline, CDR1 is SNHLY and CDR2 FYNNEI. V was clipped by 9 bases and J by 5 bases; unmatched bases: 3. The CDR3 has 14 residues. The CDR3 protein is CASTGLAGTGELFF. For the CDR3, the DNA is TGTGCCAGTACGGGACTAGCGGGGACCGGGGAGCTGTTTTTT.

The gene calls are TRBV2 and TRBJ1-4; 8 bases align to TRBD1. The CDR3 covers 13 residues. The germline V gene encodes CDR1 SNHLY and CDR2 FYNNEI. The V and J ends lost 6 bases and 8 bases, in that order; junction bases with no gene match: 5. CDR3 nucleotide sequence: TGTGCCAGCAGCCAGGACAGGGTCGAAAAACTGTTTTTT. Translated, it gives CASSQDRVEKLFF.

This chain connects TRBV6-1 to TRBJ2-2; D gene unclear. Germline V gene sequence: CDR1 MNHNS, CDR2 SASEGT. The CDR3 totals 14 residues. Trimming took 7 bases from V and 1 from J, leaving 10 bases between them. The CDR3 nucleotides read TGTGCCAGCAACCCCTTAAGGAACACCGGGGAGCTGTTTTTT. It yields the protein CASNPLRNTGELFF.

The V gene is TRBV7-2, the J gene TRBJ1-5; 9 bases agree with TRBD1. Germline lookup yields CDR1 SGHTA and CDR2 FQGNSA. The V and J ends lost 2 bases and 6 bases, in that order; junction bases with no gene match: 2. The CDR3 sequence is 14 residues long. CDR3 residues: CASSLTGGSQPQHF. CDR3 in DNA: TGTGCCAGCAGCTTAACAGGGGGCAGTCAGCCCCAGCATTTT.

This clonotype has a handful of counts. The chain links TRBV5-1 to TRBJ1-2, with 9 bases matching TRBD1. This CDR3 region has 18 residues. Germline V gene data show CDR1 as SGHRS and CDR2 as YFSETQ. Trimming took 0 bases from V and 0 from J; bases not matched to a gene: 9. The CDR3 loop reads CASSLGVLGQGPNYGYTF. Written as DNA, the CDR3 is TGCGCCAGCAGCTTGGGGGTGCTCGGACAGGGGCCTAACTATGGCTACACCTTC.

DNA for the CDR3: TGCAGTGCCTATGGACTCCGGGAGGAGGTTATGGCCGGCTACACCTTC. Protein sequence: CSAYGLREEVMAGYTF. The chain combines TRBV20-1 with TRBJ1-2; D unclear. This CDR3 is built from 16 residues. Germline CDR1 is DFQATT and CDR2 is SNEGSKA (reference sequence). With 6 bases removed from V and 8 bases from J, the gap between germline ends came to 28 bases.

The gene calls are TRBV28 and TRBJ2-3, with D possibly being TRBD1 or TRBD2 (6 bases each). Germline CDR1 and CDR2: MDHEN and SYDVKM. The ends were cut back, 6 bases at V and 0 bases at J, with 10 bases in the middle. This CDR3 contains 14 residues. The CDR3 bases are TGTGCCAGCAGCCGGGGGCTTAGCACAGATACGCAGTATTTT. Its translation: CASSRGLSTDTQYF.

The chain employs TRBV2 and TRBJ1-1; 9 bases agree with TRBD1. CDR1 SNHLY and CDR2 FYNNEI come from the germline V gene. J gave up 2 bases and V 6 bases, and 4 bases lay outside the gene matches. The CDR3 loop spans 14 amino acids. The CDR3 DNA reads as TGTGCCAGCAGCCGGACAGGGGTAAACACTGAAGCTTTCTTT. This gives the protein CASSRTGVNTEAFF.

The chain couples TRBV19 to TRBJ2-7; possibly TRBD2 for D (6 bases). The germline CDR1 and CDR2 sequences are LNHDA and SQIVND (reference sequence). The CDR3 runs to 15 residues. V was pared by 6 bases and J by 3 bases, with 18 bases between. The CDR3, as DNA: TGTGCCAGTAGCAAATATGCCACCGGGGGCTACGAGCAGTACTTC. Translated: CASSKYATGGYEQYF. The whole variable domain, remainder taken from reference TRBV19 and TRBJ2-7, is DGGITQSPKYLFRKEGQNVTLSCEQNLNHDAMYWYRQDPGQGLRLIYYSQIVNDFQKGDIAEGYSVSREKKESFPLTVTSAQKNPTAFYLCASSKYATGGYEQYFGPGTRLTVT.

About this clonotype: A much larger clone is a single base away; this may be a read error. J is TRBJ1-6 and V is TRBV20-1; the D is unclear. Germline V gene data show CDR1 as DFQATT and CDR2 as SNEGSKA (reference sequence). CDR3 length: 15 amino acids. CDR3 DNA: TGCAGTGCTAGAGATCGATTTTTGTCGTATTCACCCCCCCACTTT. This codes for CSARDRFLSYSPPHF.

The chain combines TRBV6-1 with TRBJ2-5; D assignment may be TRBD1 or TRBD2 (5 bases each). V was pared by 6 bases and J by 1 base, with 30 bases between. The germline CDR1 and CDR2 sequences are MNHNS and SASEGT. The CDR3 covers 20 residues. This chain's CDR3 is CASSLGTGTRSISRQETQYF. The CDR3 region has the DNA TGTGCCAGCAGCCTCGGGACCGGGACGAGGAGTATCAGCCGCCAAGAGACCCAGTACTTC.